This T cell receptor (beta chain) emerged from a study of CD8 T cells in ankylosing spondylitis (dated by TCRdb to about 2017). For the wider study: T cell receptor beta repertoires were profiled in healthy donors and ankylosing spondylitis patients so that disease-linked TCR variants could be found. In total, the full study cohort was made up of 110 or so healthy donors and approximately 24 ankylosing spondylitis patients. Peripheral blood samples were taken, and synovial fluid was additionally collected from ankylosing spondylitis patients. On the study overall, not on this receptor specifically: Some of the motif variants had been reported before in the synovial fluid and blood of reactive arthritis patients, a finding that suggests common disease-initiation mechanisms. According to the report, matched synovial fluid samples from ankylosing spondylitis patients were significantly enriched for the disease-linked clones. In peripheral blood, the disease-linked clones were found at relatively low frequencies and had a CD8+ phenotype. Blood from ankylosing spondylitis patients appeared to be characterized by a TCR beta motif made up of 8 or 9 highly homologous amino acid variants.

The sequencing machine was an Illumina HiSeq 2500. TCR beta libraries were prepared by quantitative 5'-RACE with molecular barcodes. In the original analysis: To identify disease-linked TCR variants, a new computational method was used, one built on a probabilistic model of VDJ rearrangement. The public reads were quality trimmed at Q25 with fastp and then assembled into clones with MiXCR by TCRdb, keeping productive beta chains. Merged by CDR3 protein, the rows form single entries marked with the most common genes and DNA. In this record, the V and J calls reflect TCRdb's handling and not the investigators' own analysis. This sample holds 380,000 or so distinct CDR3 sequences; 20% were observed only once. The ten biggest clones cover over 10% of the sample. Remarks on this clonotype: Its specific antigen is unknown. Per-nucleotide qualities are absent, and no much larger clonotype sits a single base away.

Sample: blood, either unsorted or a sorted T cell fraction (not recorded which). The clonotype comes from a male donor with ankylosing spondylitis or in good health (not recorded which).

The CDR3 reads as follows: CASSHEGGQGSYEQYF. The DNA is TGCGCCAGCAGCCATGAAGGAGGACAGGGTAGCTACGAGCAGTACTTC. The chain is assembled from TRBV4-1 and TRBJ2-7; TRBD1 agrees with 8 junctional bases. CDR1 and CDR2, looked up from the germline V gene, are MGHRA and YSYEKL. The germline V end is reduced by 3 bases and the J end by 3 bases; junction bases left unmatched: 10. The CDR3 holds 16 amino acids from the cysteine to the phenylalanine. Here the CDR3 DNA is all that survives: 48 bases in frame from base 1.